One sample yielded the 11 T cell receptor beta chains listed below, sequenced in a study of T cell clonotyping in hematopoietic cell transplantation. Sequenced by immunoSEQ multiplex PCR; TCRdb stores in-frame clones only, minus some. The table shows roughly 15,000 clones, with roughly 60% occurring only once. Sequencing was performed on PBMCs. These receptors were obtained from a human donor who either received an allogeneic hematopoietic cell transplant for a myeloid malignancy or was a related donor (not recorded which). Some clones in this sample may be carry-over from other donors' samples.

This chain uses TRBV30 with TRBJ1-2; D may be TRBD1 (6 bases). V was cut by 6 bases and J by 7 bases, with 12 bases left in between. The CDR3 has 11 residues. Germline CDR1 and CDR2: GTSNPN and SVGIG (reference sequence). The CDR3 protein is CACKQGGGYTF. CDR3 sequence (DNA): TGTGCCTGCAAACAGGGTGGTGGCTACACCTTC.

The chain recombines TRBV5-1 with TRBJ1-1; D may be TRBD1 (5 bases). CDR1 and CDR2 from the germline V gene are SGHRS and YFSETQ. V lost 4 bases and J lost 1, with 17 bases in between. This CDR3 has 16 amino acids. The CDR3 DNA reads TGCGCCAGCAGCCCCTGGGGTGGCAGGGCGAACACTGAAGCTTTCTTT. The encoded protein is CASSPWGGRANTEAFF.

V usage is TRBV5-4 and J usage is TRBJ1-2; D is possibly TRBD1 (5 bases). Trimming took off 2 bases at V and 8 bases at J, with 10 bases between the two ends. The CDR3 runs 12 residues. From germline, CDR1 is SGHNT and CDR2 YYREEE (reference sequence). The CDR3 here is CASSFSGLGYTF. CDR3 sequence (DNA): TGTGCCAGCAGCTTCTCAGGGTTAGGCTACACCTTC.

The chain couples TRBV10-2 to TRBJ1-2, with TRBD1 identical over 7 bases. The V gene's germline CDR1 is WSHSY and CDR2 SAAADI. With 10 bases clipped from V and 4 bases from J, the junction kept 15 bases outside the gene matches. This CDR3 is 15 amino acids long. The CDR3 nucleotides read TGCGCCATCCGGATCCCCCGACAGGGAGGCTATGGCTACACCTTC. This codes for CAIRIPRQGGYGYTF.

CDR3 coding DNA: TGTGCCAGCCGGGACAGGGTGTATGGCTACACCTTC. It yields the protein CASRDRVYGYTF. The V and J genes are TRBV2 and TRBJ1-2, with TRBD1 matching over 9 bases. Trimming removed 8 bases from V and 5 bases from J; junction bases left unmatched: 3. CDR3 length: 12 amino acids. The germline V gene has CDR1 SNHLY and CDR2 FYNNEI.

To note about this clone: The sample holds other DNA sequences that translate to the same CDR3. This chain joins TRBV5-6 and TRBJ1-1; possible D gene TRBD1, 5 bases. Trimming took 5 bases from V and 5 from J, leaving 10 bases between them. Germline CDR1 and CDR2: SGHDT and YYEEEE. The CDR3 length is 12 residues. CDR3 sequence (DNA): TGTGCCAGCAGTTTGAGGGGAACTGAAGCTTTCTTT. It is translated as CASSLRGTEAFF.

The CDR3 DNA reads TGTGCCAGCAGTGAAGCGGGGGTGGGGAACTATGGCTACACCTTC. This gives the protein CASSEAGVGNYGYTF. The rearrangement uses TRBV2 and TRBJ1-2; a possible D gene is TRBD1 (5 bases). The CDR3 loop spans 15 amino acids. V dropped 0 bases and J dropped 2 bases, with 10 bases sitting between them. From germline, CDR1 is SNHLY and CDR2 FYNNEI. The variable domain in full, with the rest retrieved from reference TRBV2 and TRBJ1-2, is EPEVTQTPSHQVTQMGQEVILRCVPISNHLYFYWYRQILGQKVEFLVSFYNNEISEKSEIFDDQFSVERPDGSNFTLKIRSTKLEDSAMYFCASSEAGVGNYGYTFGSGTRLTVV.

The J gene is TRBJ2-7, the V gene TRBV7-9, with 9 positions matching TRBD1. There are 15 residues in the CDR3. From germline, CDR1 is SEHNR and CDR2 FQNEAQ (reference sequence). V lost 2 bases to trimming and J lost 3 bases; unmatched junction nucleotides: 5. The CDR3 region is CASSLSRDRDYEQYF. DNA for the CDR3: TGTGCCAGCAGCTTATCGAGGGACAGGGACTACGAGCAGTACTTC.

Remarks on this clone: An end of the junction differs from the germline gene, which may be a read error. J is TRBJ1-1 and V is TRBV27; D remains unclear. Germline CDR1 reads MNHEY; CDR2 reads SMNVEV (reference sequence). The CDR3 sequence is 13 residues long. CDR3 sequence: CASSRNYDSEAFF. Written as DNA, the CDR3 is TGCGCCAGCAGTCGCAACTATGATTCTGAAGCTTTCTTT.

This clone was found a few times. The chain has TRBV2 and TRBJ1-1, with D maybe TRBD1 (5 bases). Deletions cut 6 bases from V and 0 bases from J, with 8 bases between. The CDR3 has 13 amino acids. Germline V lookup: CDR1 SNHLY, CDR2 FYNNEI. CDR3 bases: TGTGCCAGCAGGCAACAGGTGAACACTGAAGCTTTCTTT. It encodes CASRQQVNTEAFF.

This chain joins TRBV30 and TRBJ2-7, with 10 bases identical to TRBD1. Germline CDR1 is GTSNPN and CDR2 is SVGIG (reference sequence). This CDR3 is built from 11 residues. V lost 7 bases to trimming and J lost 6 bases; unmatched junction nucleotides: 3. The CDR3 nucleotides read TGTGCCTCCGGGACAGGGGTCGAGCAGTACTTC. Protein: CASGTGVEQYF.